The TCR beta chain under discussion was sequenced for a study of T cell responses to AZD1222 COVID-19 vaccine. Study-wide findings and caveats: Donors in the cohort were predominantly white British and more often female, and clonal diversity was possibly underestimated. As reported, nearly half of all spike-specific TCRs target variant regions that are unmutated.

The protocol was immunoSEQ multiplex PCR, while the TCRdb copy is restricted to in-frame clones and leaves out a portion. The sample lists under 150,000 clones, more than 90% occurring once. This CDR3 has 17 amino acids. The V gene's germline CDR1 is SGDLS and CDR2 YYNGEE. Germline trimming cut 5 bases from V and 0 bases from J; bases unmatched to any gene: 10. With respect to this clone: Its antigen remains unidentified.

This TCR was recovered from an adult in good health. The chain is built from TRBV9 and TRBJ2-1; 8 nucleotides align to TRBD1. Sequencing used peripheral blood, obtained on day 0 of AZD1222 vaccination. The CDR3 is CASSLDRVPTSYNEQFF. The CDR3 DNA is TGTGCCAGCAGTTTGGACAGGGTACCCACCTCCTACAATGAGCAGTTCTTC.